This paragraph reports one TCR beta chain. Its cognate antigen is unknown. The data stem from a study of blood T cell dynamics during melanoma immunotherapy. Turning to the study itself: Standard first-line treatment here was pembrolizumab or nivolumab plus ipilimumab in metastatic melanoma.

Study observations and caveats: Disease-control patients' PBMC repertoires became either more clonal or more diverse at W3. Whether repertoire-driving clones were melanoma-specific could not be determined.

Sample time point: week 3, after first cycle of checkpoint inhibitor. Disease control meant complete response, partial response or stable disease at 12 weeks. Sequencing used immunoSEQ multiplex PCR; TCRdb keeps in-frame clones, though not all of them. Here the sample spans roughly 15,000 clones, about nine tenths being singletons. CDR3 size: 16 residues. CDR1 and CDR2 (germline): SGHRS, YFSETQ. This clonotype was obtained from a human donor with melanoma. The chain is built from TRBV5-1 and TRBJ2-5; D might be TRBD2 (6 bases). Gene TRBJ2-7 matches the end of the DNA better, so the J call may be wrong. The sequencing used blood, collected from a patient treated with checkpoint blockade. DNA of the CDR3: TGCGCCAGCACCCTAACCTCATACGGGGGCTCCTACGAGCAGTACTTC. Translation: CASTLTSYGGSYEQYF.